Below are 25 T cell receptor beta chains sequenced from a single sample in a study of shared clonotypes between healthy human individuals. TCRdb's copy holds only in-frame clones and misses some; the assay was immunoSEQ multiplex PCR. The sample lists around 720,000 clones, about three quarters occurring once. What was sequenced was memory CD4+ T cells sorted from blood. Subset denoted: CD45RA-negative fraction. The source of these receptors is a woman in her twenties or thirties in good health.

This sequence joins TRBV18 and TRBJ1-5; D uncertain. Germline CDR1 is KGHSH and CDR2 is LQKENI. The CDR3 has 14 amino acids. With 2 bases removed from V and 5 bases from J, the gap between germline ends came to 10 bases. CDR3 DNA sequence: TGTGCCAGCTCACCAGAGGGCGGCGATCAGCCCCAGCATTTT. It yields the protein CASSPEGGDQPQHF.

In this sample, this clone turned up a few times. This sequence joins TRBV27 and TRBJ2-3; D remains ambiguous. Trimming shortened V by 2 bases and J by 0 bases, and 3 bases separated the two germline ends. This CDR3 contains 13 residues. Germline V CDR1 and CDR2: MNHEY, SMNVEV (reference sequence). Written as DNA, the CDR3 is TGTGCCAGCAGTTTAATTAGCACAGATACGCAGTATTTT. It is translated as CASSLISTDTQYF.

The V call is TRBV11-3, the J call TRBJ2-5, with 9 bases matching TRBD1. J gave up 1 base and V 0 bases, and 3 bases lay outside the gene matches. This CDR3 contains 16 residues. CDR1 is SGHNT, CDR2 YENEEA, per germline. In DNA, the CDR3 is TGTGCCAGCAGCTTAGAGGGGACAGGGAGCCAAGAGACCCAGTACTTC. This translates into CASSLEGTGSQETQYF.

This clone showed up just a few times. The J gene is TRBJ2-5, the V gene TRBV15; no reliable D call. Germline V gene lookup returns CDR1 LNHNV and CDR2 YYDKDF (reference sequence). Trimming removed 0 bases at V and 5 bases at J, with 10 bases between. This CDR3 contains 14 residues. CDR3 sequence: CATSRDGSPETQYF. CDR3 bases: TGTGCCACCAGCAGAGATGGCTCCCCGGAGACCCAGTACTTC.

This rearrangement joins TRBV5-4 to TRBJ1-1; D perhaps matches TRBD1 (6 bases). Trimming took 4 bases from V and 0 from J, leaving 13 bases between them. This CDR3 comprises 15 residues. CDR1 is SGHNT and CDR2 is YYREEE in the germline V gene (reference sequence). The CDR3 nucleotides read TGTGCCAGCAGCACCGGACAGAGAATGAACACTGAAGCTTTCTTT. Translated, it gives CASSTGQRMNTEAFF.

The genes are TRBV7-8 and TRBJ2-2; D gene ambiguous. Germline assignment: CDR1 SGHVS and CDR2 FQNEAQ. Trimming pared 1 base from V and 3 bases from J, leaving 9 bases between. This CDR3 contains 15 residues. The CDR3 bases are TGTGCCAGCAGCTTAGTAGCTCTACACACCGGGGAGCTGTTTTTT. Translating gives CASSLVALHTGELFF. Using reference TRBV7-8 and TRBJ2-2 for the parts outside the CDR3, the full variable domain is GAGVSQSPRYKVAKRGQDVALRCDPISGHVSLFWYQQALGQGPEFLTYFQNEAQLDKSGLPSDRFFAERPEGSVSTLKIQRTQQEDSAVYLCASSLVALHTGELFFGEGSRLTVL.

The chain combines TRBV7-3 with TRBJ1-1; D remains unclear. This CDR3 is built from 12 residues. Germline V lookup: CDR1 SGHTA, CDR2 FQGTGA. DNA for the CDR3: TGTGCAGGTGGTAGTTTGAACACTGAAGCTTTCTTT. This translates into CAGGSLNTEAFF.

V and J are TRBV5-1 and TRBJ1-1; D may be TRBD1 (6 bases). V lost 2 bases, J lost 7 bases, and 15 bases lay in between. This CDR3 comprises 14 residues. Per germline, CDR1 SGHRS and CDR2 YFSETQ. CDR3 nucleotide sequence: TGCGCCAGCAGCTTCGGGGGGGCAAACCTTGAAGCTTTCTTT. Residues: CASSFGGANLEAFF.

CDR3 sequence (DNA): TGTGCCAGCTCATCCCGACAGCCCCCGGGAATCGAGCAGTACTTC. Translation gives CASSSRQPPGIEQYF. This chain connects TRBV18 to TRBJ2-7; D could derive from TRBD1 or TRBD2 (5 bases each). Germline assignment: CDR1 KGHSH and CDR2 LQKENI. This CDR3 is built from 15 residues. V shed 5 bases and J shed 6 bases, with 20 bases lying between them.

The chain recombines TRBV5-1 with TRBJ2-5; a possible D gene is TRBD1 (6 bases). Trimming pared 2 bases from V and 3 bases from J, leaving 11 bases between. Germline CDR1 and CDR2: SGHRS and YFSETQ. This CDR3 contains 14 residues. This CDR3 reads CASSFWTAEETQYF. The CDR3 coding sequence is TGCGCCAGCAGCTTCTGGACAGCAGAAGAGACCCAGTACTTC.

This chain links TRBV28 with TRBJ1-1; TRBD1 aligns across 8 bases. The germline gives CDR1 MDHEN, CDR2 SYDVKM. The CDR3 contains 14 residues. Trimming at V came to 11 bases and at J to 1 base, leaving 9 bases not matched to a gene. DNA of the CDR3: TGTGCCGTCACAGGGGGGGCGCAGAACACTGAAGCTTTCTTT. This codes for CAVTGGAQNTEAFF.

This clone was observed a single time. At the DNA level, this CDR3 is encoded by other sequences in the same sample as well. This chain links TRBV27 with TRBJ1-5, with D tentatively TRBD1 (5 bases). V was trimmed by 2 bases and J by 7 bases, leaving 12 bases between them. There are 14 residues in the CDR3. Germline loops: CDR1 MNHEY, CDR2 SMNVEV (reference sequence). CDR3 amino acids: CASSLRQGGQPQHF. The CDR3 DNA reads TGTGCCAGCAGTTTAAGGCAGGGTGGACAGCCCCAGCATTTT.

There are many counts of this clone. The chain has TRBV25-1 and TRBJ2-5; perhaps TRBD2 as D (6 bases). This CDR3 is 14 amino acids long. CDR1 and CDR2 from the germline V gene are MGHDK and SYGVNS. V dropped 4 bases and J dropped 0 bases, with 9 bases sitting between them. CDR3 sequence: CASSARDYQETQYF. Written as DNA, the CDR3 is TGTGCCAGCAGTGCTCGGGACTACCAAGAGACCCAGTACTTC.

The rearrangement uses TRBV5-1 and TRBJ2-2; D gene unclear. This CDR3 is 15 amino acids long. Per germline, CDR1 SGHRS and CDR2 YFSETQ. V was trimmed by 7 bases and J by 0 bases, leaving 13 bases between them. CDR3 protein: CASGTGGSNTGELFF. CDR3 nucleotides: TGCGCCAGCGGAACTGGCGGATCGAACACCGGGGAGCTGTTTTTT.

The V call is TRBV19, the J call TRBJ2-2; D remains unclear. CDR1 and CDR2 from the germline V gene are LNHDA and SQIVND (reference sequence). The CDR3 is made up of 13 amino acids. The germline V and J ends were trimmed by 5 bases and 1 base, with 5 bases remaining between them. CDR3 DNA sequence: TGTGCCAGTAGTTTACAGAACACCGGGGAGCTGTTTTTT. As protein: CASSLQNTGELFF.

The chain links TRBV14 to TRBJ2-7, with TRBD2 identical over 7 bases. The V gene end was trimmed by 1 base and the J gene end by 9 bases; junction bases not matched to a gene: 15. The CDR3 covers 16 residues. CDR1 is SGHDN and CDR2 is FVKESK in the germline V gene. The DNA for the CDR3 is TGTGCCAGCAGCCAAGTGGGTGGCGGGAGAACAGCGTGGCAGTACTTC. This codes for CASSQVGGGRTAWQYF.

The V gene is TRBV11-3, the J gene TRBJ2-7, with 7 bases that match TRBD1. This CDR3 has 14 residues. With 3 bases clipped from V and 5 bases from J, the junction kept 7 bases outside the gene matches. The germline V gene encodes CDR1 SGHNT and CDR2 YENEEA. DNA for the CDR3: TGTGCCAGCAGCTTGACAGGGACACTCAACGAGCAGTACTTC. Translated: CASSLTGTLNEQYF. Drawing the rest from reference TRBV11-3 and TRBJ2-7, the complete variable domain is EAGVVQSPRYKIIEKKQPVAFWCNPISGHNTLYWYLQNLGQGPELLIRYENEEAVDDSQLPKDRFSAERLKGVDSTLKIQPAELGDSAVYLCASSLTGTLNEQYFGPGTRLTVT.

The V call is TRBV19, the J call TRBJ2-2; 12 bases line up with TRBD2. The CDR3 extends over 16 amino acids. Germline V gene data show CDR1 as LNHDA and CDR2 as SQIVND (reference sequence). With 7 bases clipped from V and 3 bases from J, the junction kept 6 bases outside the gene matches. The CDR3, as DNA: TGTGCCAGTACCCAGACTAGCGGGAGCTACACCGGGGAGCTGTTTTTT. Its translation is CASTQTSGSYTGELFF.

As for this clone: The identical CDR3 is also encoded by other nucleotide sequences in the sample. This chain links TRBV6-5 with TRBJ2-2, with 8 bases that match TRBD2. The J segment lost 1 base and the V segment lost 5 bases, leaving 3 bases of the junction unmatched. The germline gives CDR1 MNHEY, CDR2 SVGAGI. This CDR3 comprises 15 residues. The CDR3 DNA follows: TGTGCCAGCAGTCGCACTAGCGGGAACACCGGGGAGCTGTTTTTT. Protein sequence: CASSRTSGNTGELFF.

The chain has TRBV6-1 and TRBJ2-1; 9 bases match TRBD2. Germline trimming cut 4 bases from V and 8 bases from J; bases unmatched to any gene: 9. The CDR3 is 15 residues long. The germline gives CDR1 MNHNS, CDR2 SASEGT. The CDR3 nucleotides are TGTGCCAGCAGTGTCCTTAGCGGGAGCTTGCATGAGCAGTTCTTC. Protein: CASSVLSGSLHEQFF.

This rearrangement joins TRBV9 to TRBJ2-4; 8 bases match TRBD1. Germline CDR1 is SGDLS and CDR2 is YYNGEE. This CDR3 contains 14 residues. J was trimmed by 6 bases and V by 3 bases; bases with no gene match: 5. The CDR3 DNA reads TGTGCCAGCAGCGCCCGACAGGGGATAAACATTCAGTACTTC. This gives the protein CASSARQGINIQYF.

This sequence joins TRBV4-1 and TRBJ1-4; D perhaps matches TRBD1 (6 bases). From germline, CDR1 is MGHRA and CDR2 YSYEKL. The V and J ends lost 5 bases and 8 bases respectively, with 21 bases between them. The length of the CDR3 is 16 residues. The CDR3 is CASSFHPQGKGEKLFF. The CDR3, as DNA: TGCGCCAGCAGCTTCCACCCCCAGGGGAAGGGGGAAAAACTGTTTTTT.

This chain connects TRBV29-1 to TRBJ2-6; 8 bases line up with TRBD2. Germline loops: CDR1 SQVTM, CDR2 ANQGSEA. With V trimmed by 5 bases and J by 1 base, 10 bases remained unmatched. There are 17 residues in the CDR3. The CDR3: CSVFGVSGMSGANVLTF. The CDR3 DNA follows: TGCAGCGTTTTCGGCGTTAGCGGGATGTCTGGGGCCAACGTCCTGACTTTC.

The V gene is TRBV5-1, the J gene TRBJ2-3; 9 bases fit TRBD2. The CDR3 length is 15 residues. With 2 bases clipped from V and 3 bases from J, the junction kept 4 bases outside the gene matches. CDR1 SGHRS and CDR2 YFSETQ come from the germline V gene. The CDR3 loop reads CASSFSGSGTDTQYF. CDR3 nucleotide sequence: TGCGCCAGCAGCTTTAGCGGGAGTGGTACAGATACGCAGTATTTT.

The table lists this clone with a few counts. This chain uses TRBV28 with TRBJ1-6; D is uncertain. Germline CDR1 reads MDHEN; CDR2 reads SYDVKM. V lost 6 bases and J lost 8, with 14 bases in between. The CDR3 is made up of 14 amino acids. The CDR3 region is CASRPHQADSPLHF. Here the CDR3 DNA reads TGTGCCAGCAGACCACACCAAGCTGATTCACCCCTCCACTTT.